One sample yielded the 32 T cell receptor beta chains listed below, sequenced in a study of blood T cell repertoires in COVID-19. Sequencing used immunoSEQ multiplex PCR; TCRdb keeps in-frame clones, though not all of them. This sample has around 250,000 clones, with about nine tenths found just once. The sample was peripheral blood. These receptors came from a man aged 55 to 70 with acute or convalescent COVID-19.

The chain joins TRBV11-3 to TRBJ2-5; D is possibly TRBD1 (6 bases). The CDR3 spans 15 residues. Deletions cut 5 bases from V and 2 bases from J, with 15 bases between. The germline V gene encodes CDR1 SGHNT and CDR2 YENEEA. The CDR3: CASSPRQGIQETQYF. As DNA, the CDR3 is TGTGCCAGCAGCCCCCGCCAGGGGATACAAGAGACCCAGTACTTC.

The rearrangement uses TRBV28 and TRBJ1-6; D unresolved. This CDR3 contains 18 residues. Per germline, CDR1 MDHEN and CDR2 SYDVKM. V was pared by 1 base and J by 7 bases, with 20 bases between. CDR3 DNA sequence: TGTGCCAGCAGTTTATTGGGCAGTAGAAATTTTGCCAATTCACCCCTCCACTTT. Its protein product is CASSLLGSRNFANSPLHF.

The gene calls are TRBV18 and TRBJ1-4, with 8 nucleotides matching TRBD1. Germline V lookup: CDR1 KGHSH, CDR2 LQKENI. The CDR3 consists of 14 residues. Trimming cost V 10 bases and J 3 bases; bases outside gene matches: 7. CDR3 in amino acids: CATQDRASNEKLFF. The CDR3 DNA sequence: TGTGCCACCCAGGACAGGGCTTCTAATGAAAAACTGTTTTTT.

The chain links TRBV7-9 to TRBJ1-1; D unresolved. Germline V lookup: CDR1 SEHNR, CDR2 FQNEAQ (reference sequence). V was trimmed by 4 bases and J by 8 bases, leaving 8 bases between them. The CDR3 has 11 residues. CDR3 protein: CASSSYNEAFF. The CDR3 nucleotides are TGTGCCAGCAGCTCGTACAACGAAGCTTTCTTT.

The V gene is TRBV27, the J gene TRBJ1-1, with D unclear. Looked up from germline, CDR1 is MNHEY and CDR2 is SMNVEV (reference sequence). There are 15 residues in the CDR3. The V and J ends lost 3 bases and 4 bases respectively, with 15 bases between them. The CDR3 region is CASSFNVPSGTEAFF. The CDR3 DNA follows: TGTGCCAGCAGTTTCAACGTCCCTTCGGGCACTGAAGCTTTCTTT.

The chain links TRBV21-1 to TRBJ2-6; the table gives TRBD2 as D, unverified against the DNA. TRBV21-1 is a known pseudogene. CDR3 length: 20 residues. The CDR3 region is CASSKVRQGLAISGANVLTF. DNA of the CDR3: TGTGCCAGCAGCAAAGTGAGGCAAGGACTAGCGATCTCTGGGGCCAACGTCCTGACTTTC.

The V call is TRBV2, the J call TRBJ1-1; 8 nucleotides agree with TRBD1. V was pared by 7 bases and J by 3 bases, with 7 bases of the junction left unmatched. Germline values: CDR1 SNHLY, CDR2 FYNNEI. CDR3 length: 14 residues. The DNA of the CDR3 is TGTGCCAGCAATACAGGACAGGGTCACACTGAAGCTTTCTTT. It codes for CASNTGQGHTEAFF.

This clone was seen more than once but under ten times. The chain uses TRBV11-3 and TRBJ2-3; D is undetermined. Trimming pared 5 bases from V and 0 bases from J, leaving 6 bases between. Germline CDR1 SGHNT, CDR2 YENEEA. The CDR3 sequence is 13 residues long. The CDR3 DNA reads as TGTGCCAGCAGCCGAGCTAGCACAGATACGCAGTATTTT. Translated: CASSRASTDTQYF.

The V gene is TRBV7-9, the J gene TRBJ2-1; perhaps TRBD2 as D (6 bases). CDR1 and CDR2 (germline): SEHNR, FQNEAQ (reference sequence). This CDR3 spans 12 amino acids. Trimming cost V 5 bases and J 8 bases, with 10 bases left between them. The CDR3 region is CASSPGLDEQFF. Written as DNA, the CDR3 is TGTGCCAGCAGCCCGGGACTGGATGAGCAGTTCTTC.

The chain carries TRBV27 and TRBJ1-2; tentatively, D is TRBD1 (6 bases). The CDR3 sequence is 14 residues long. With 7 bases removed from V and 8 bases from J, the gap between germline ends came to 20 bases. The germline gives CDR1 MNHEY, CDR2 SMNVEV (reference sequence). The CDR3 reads CASTFIGGLDGYTF. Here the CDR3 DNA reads TGTGCCAGCACCTTTATCGGGGGGCTAGACGGCTACACCTTC.

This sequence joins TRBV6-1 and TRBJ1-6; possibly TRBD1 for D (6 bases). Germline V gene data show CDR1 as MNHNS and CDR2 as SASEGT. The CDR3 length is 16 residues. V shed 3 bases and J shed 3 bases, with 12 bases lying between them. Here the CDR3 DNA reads TGTGCCAGCAGTGAGGTACAGGGCTACTATAATTCACCCCTCCACTTT. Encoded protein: CASSEVQGYYNSPLHF.

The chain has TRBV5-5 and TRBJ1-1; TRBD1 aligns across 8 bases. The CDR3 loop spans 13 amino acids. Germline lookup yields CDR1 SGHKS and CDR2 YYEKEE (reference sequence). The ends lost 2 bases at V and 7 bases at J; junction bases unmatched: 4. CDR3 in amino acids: CASSFGTGGEAFF. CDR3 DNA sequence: TGTGCCAGCAGCTTCGGGACAGGAGGTGAAGCTTTCTTT.

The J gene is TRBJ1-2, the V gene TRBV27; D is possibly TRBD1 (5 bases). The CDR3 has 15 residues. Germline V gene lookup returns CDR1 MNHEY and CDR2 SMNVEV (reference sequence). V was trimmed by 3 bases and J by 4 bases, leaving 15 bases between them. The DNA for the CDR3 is TGTGCCAGCAGTTTCGGGCAGGGTGGTGGCTATGGCTACACCTTC. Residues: CASSFGQGGGYGYTF.

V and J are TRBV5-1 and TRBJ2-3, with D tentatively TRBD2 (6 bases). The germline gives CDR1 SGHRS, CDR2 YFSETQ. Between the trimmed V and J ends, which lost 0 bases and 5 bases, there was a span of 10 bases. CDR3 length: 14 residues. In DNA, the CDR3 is TGCGCCAGCAGCTTGGGCGGAGGGGAAGATACGCAGTATTTT. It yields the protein CASSLGGGEDTQYF.

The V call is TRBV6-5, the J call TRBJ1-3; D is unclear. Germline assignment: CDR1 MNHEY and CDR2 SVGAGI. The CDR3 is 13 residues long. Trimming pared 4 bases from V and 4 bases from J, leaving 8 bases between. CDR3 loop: CASSWATGNTIYF. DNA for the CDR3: TGTGCCAGCAGTTGGGCGACCGGAAACACCATATATTTT.

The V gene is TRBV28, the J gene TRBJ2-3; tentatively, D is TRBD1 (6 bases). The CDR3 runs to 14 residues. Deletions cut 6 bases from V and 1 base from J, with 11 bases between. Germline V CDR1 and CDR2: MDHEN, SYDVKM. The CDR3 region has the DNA TGTGCCAGCAGGGACAGCGGTCGCACAGATACGCAGTATTTT. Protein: CASRDSGRTDTQYF.

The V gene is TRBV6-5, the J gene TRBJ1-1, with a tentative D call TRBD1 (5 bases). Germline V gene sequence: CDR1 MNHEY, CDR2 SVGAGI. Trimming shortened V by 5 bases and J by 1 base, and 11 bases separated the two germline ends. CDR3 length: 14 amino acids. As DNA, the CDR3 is TGTGCCAGCAGTAAGGGCAGGGCGAACACTGAAGCTTTCTTT. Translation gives CASSKGRANTEAFF.

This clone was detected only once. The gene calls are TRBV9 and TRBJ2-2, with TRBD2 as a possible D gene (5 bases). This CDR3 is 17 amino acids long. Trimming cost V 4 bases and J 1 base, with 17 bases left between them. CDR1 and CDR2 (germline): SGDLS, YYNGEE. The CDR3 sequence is CASSPRRGSVNTGELFF. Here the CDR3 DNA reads TGTGCCAGCAGCCCCCGCCGGGGTAGCGTGAACACCGGGGAGCTGTTTTTT. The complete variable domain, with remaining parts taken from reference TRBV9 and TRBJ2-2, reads DSGVTQTPKHLITATGQRVTLRCSPRSGDLSVYWYQQSLDQGLQFLIQYYNGEERAKGNILERFSAQQFPDLHSELNLSSLELGDSALYFCASSPRRGSVNTGELFFGEGSRLTVL.

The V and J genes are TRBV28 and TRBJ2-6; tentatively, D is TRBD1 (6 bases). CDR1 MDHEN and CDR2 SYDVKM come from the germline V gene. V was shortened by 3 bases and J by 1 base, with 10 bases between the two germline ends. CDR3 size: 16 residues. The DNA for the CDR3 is TGTGCCAGCAGTTTCCCTAGGGGGTCTGGGGCCAACGTCCTGACTTTC. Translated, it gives CASSFPRGSGANVLTF. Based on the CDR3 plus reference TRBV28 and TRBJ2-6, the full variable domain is DVKVTQSSRYLVKRTGEKVFLECVQDMDHENMFWYRQDPGLGLRLIYFSYDVKMKEKGDIPEGYSVSREKKERFSLILESASTNQTSMYLCASSFPRGSGANVLTFGAGSRLTVL.

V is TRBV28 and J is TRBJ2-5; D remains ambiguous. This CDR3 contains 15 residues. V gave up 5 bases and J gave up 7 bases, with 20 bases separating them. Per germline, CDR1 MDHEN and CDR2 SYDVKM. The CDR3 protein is CASSPPTQSKRTQYF. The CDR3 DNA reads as TGTGCCAGCAGTCCTCCGACACAGTCCAAGAGGACCCAGTACTTC.

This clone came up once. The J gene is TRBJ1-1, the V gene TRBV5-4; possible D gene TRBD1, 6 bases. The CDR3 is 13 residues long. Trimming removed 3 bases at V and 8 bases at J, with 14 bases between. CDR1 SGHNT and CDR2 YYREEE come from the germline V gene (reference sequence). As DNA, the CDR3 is TGTGCCAGCAGCTCCGAACAGGGTACCGAAGCTTTCTTT. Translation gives CASSSEQGTEAFF.

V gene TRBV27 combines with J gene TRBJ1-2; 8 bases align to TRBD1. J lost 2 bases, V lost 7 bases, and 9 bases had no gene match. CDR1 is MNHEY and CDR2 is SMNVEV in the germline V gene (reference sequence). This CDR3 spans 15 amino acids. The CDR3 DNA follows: TGTGCCAGCACCCCGTCCCACAGGGGGAACTATGGCTACACCTTC. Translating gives CASTPSHRGNYGYTF.

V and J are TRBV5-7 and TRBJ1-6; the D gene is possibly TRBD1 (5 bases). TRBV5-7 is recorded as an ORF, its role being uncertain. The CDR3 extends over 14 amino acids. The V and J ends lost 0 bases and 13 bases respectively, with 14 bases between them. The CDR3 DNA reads TGTGCCAGCAGCTTGGACCAGGGAAGTTCGCCCCTCCACTTT. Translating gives CASSLDQGSSPLHF.

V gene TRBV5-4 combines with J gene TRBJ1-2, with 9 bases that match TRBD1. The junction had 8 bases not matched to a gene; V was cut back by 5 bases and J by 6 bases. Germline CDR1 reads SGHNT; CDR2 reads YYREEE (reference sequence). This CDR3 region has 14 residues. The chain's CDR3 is CASRRDRARDGYTF. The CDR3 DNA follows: TGTGCCAGCAGAAGGGACAGGGCCCGGGATGGCTACACCTTC.

CDR3 bases: TGCGCCAGCAGCCAAATCGGACTAGCGGGAGCCGGGGAGCTGTTTTTT. Amino acid sequence: CASSQIGLAGAGELFF. This chain connects TRBV4-3 to TRBJ2-2; 13 bases fit TRBD2. The CDR3 runs to 16 residues. V lost 2 bases, J lost 6 bases, and 3 bases stayed unmatched. Germline V gene data show CDR1 as LGHNA and CDR2 as YSLEER.

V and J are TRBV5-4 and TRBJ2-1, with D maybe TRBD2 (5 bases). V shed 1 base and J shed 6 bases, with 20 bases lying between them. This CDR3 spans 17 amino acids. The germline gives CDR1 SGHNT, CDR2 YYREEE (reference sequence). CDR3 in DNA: TGTGCCAGCAGCTTGCCATCCGGGAAAGCTCGGGGCAATGAGCAGTTCTTC. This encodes CASSLPSGKARGNEQFF.

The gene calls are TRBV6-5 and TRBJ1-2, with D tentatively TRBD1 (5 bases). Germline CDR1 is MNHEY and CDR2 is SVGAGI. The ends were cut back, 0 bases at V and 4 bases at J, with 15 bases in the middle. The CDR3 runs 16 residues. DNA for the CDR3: TGTGCCAGCAGTTACTCATCGAGGCAGGGCGGCTATGGCTACACCTTC. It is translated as CASSYSSRQGGYGYTF.

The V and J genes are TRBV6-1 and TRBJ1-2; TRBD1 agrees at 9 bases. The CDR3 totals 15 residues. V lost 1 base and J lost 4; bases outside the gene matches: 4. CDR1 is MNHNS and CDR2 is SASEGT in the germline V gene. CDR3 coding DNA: TGTGCCAGCAGTGAAGGGACAGGGGCCAGCTATGGCTACACCTTC. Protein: CASSEGTGASYGYTF.

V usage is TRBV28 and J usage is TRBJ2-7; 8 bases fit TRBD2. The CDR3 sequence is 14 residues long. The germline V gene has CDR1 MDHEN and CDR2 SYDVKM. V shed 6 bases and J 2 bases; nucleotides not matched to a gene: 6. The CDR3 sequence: CASSPGLVPYEQYF. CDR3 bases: TGTGCCAGCAGCCCGGGACTAGTCCCCTACGAGCAGTACTTC.

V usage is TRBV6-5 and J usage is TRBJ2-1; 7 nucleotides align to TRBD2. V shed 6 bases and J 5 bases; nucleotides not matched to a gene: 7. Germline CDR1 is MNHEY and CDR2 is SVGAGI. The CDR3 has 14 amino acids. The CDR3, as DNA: TGTGCCAGCAGGAGCGGGGTATATGACAATGAGCAGTTCTTC. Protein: CASRSGVYDNEQFF.

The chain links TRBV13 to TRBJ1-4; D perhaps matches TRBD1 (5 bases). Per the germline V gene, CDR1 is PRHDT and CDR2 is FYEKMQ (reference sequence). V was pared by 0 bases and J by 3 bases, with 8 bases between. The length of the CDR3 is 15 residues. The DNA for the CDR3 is TGTGCCAGCAGCTTAGGAACAGGCCCTAATGAAAAACTGTTTTTT. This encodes CASSLGTGPNEKLFF.

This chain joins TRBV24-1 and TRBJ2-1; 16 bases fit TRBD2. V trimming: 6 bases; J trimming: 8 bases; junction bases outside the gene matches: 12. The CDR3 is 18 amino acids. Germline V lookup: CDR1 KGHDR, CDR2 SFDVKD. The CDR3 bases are TGTGCCACCAGTCCGGGACAGGGACTAGCGGGAGGGTCGGATGAGCAGTTCTTC. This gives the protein CATSPGQGLAGGSDEQFF.